This TCR beta chain is from a study of T cell responses to AZD1222 COVID-19 vaccine. Germline-derived CDR1 and CDR2 are MNHEY and SVGAGI. V was shortened by 0 bases and J by 5 bases, with 13 bases between the two germline ends. The CDR3 consists of 15 residues. Clones were sequenced by immunoSEQ multiplex PCR, and TCRdb holds only the in-frame ones, with some missing. The repertoire includes around 120,000 clones, 92% of them detected once, and more than 13% sits in the top ten. Regarding the study as a whole: White British donors predominated, females outnumbered males, and clonal diversity was possibly underestimated.

In the case of this clone: What it binds is not known.

The genes are TRBV6-5 and TRBJ1-1; no clear D. The sequence was collected from an adult in good health. Sequenced material: peripheral blood, taken on day 0 of AZD1222 vaccination. The CDR3, as DNA: TGTGCCAGCAGTTACTCGAAGGGTTGGGGAACTGAAGCTTTCTTT. Translating it yields CASSYSKGWGTEAFF.